One and the same sample provided the 29 T cell receptor beta chains below, sequenced in a study of Graves' ophthalmopathy and Graves' hyperthyroidism. RNA transcripts were the template, and TCR beta CDR3 regions were amplified from them. Investigators did first-round RT-PCR with HTBI primers, then second-round multiplex PCR. TCRdb passed the multiplex PCR reads through MiXCR, listing each CDR3 protein once. The table lists about 150,000 distinct CDR3 sequences, about 40% of them singletons. The sample consisted of peripheral blood. The receptors originated from a woman aged 40 to 50 with Graves' ophthalmopathy.

This clonotype was seen many times. The CDR3: CASGDGYEQYF. The CDR3 DNA sequence: TGCGCCAGCGGAGACGGCTACGAGCAGTACTTC. The V gene is TRBV10-1, the J gene TRBJ2-7; D gene ambiguous. Trimming took 8 bases from V and 3 from J, leaving 8 bases between them. Germline V gene sequence: CDR1 WNHNN, CDR2 SYGVQD (reference sequence). This CDR3 is 11 amino acids long.

V gene TRBV27 combines with J gene TRBJ2-7, with TRBD2 as a possible D gene (6 bases). This CDR3 is built from 16 residues. Trimming took 5 bases from V and 5 from J, leaving 22 bases between them. Germline CDR1 reads MNHEY; CDR2 reads SMNVEV (reference sequence). This CDR3 is CASSPRSGLSSHEQYF. DNA for the CDR3: TGTGCCAGCAGTCCCCGCAGCGGGCTGTCTTCCCACGAGCAGTACTTC.

This clonotype was detected ten times or more. This chain connects TRBV7-9 to TRBJ1-6; no reliable D call. The V end was cut by 1 base, the J end by 9 bases, with 4 bases between. The CDR3 totals 12 residues. Germline lookup yields CDR1 SEHNR and CDR2 FQNEAQ (reference sequence). The CDR3, as DNA: TGTGCCAGCAGCTTAGAAGGTTCACCCCTCCACTTT. It yields the protein CASSLEGSPLHF.

V usage is TRBV6-2 or TRBV6-3 and J usage is TRBJ2-7, with D unresolved. CDR3 length: 16 amino acids. The germline V gene encodes CDR1 MNHEY and CDR2 SVGEGT. V lost 9 bases and J lost 7, with 28 bases in between. CDR3 bases: TGTGCCAGTAACATCAGCCCTAGGCGGACCAAGAAGGAGCAGTACTTC. Translating it yields CASNISPRRTKKEQYF.

DNA of the CDR3: TGTGCCATCAGTGAGGCAGAAAGAGGGGAGCAGTACTTC. It translates to CAISEAERGEQYF. The chain couples TRBV10-3 to TRBJ2-7; weak D call: TRBD2 (5 bases). The CDR3 sequence is 13 residues long. The germline gives CDR1 ENHRY, CDR2 SYGVKD. V dropped 2 bases and J dropped 7 bases, with 12 bases sitting between them.

This clonotype was detected many times. The CDR3 coding sequence is TGTGCCAGTAGTATAGGTTATCAGACCGGGGAGCTGTTTTTT. Translation: CASSIGYQTGELFF. The chain couples TRBV19 to TRBJ2-2; no definite D call. Germline V CDR1 and CDR2: LNHDA, SQIVND (reference sequence). V was clipped by 1 base and J by 5 bases, with 8 bases between them. CDR3 length: 14 residues.

This clonotype was counted a single time. The CDR3 sequence is CASSYRGRASGGELFF. CDR3 sequence (DNA): TGTGCCAGCAGTTATCGGGGCAGGGCGTCTGGCGGGGAGCTGTTTTTT. The chain recombines TRBV6-5 with TRBJ2-2; D is tentatively TRBD1 or TRBD2 (5 bases each). V was clipped by 3 bases and J by 7 bases, with 18 bases between them. CDR1 and CDR2 from the germline V gene are MNHEY and SVGAGI. The CDR3 is made up of 16 amino acids.

The V and J genes are TRBV12-3 or TRBV12-4 and TRBJ2-7; either TRBD1 or TRBD2 may supply D (5 bases each). Deletions cut 5 bases from V and 4 bases from J, with 18 bases between. CDR3 length: 15 residues. CDR3 coding DNA: TGTGCCAGCAGTCCCTCAGGCGGGTGGGGGTACGAGCAGTACTTC. It yields the protein CASSPSGGWGYEQYF.

Ten or more counts support this clonotype. Germline and junction disagree at one end, which may indicate a read error. The rearrangement links TRBV12-3 or TRBV12-4 to TRBJ1-1; tentatively, D is TRBD1 (5 bases). CDR3 length: 15 residues. In DNA, the CDR3 is TGTGCCAGCAGTCCTCGGAAGGGGAAGGGTACTGAAGCTTTCTTC. It translates to CASSPRKGKGTEAFF.

This clonotype was recorded many times. The chain couples TRBV7-9 to TRBJ2-5; D remains ambiguous. This CDR3 is built from 13 residues. CDR1 is SEHNR, CDR2 FQNEAQ, per germline (reference sequence). V was shortened by 2 bases and J by 7 bases, with 11 bases between the two germline ends. The DNA of the CDR3 is TGTGCCAGCAGCTTAAATCCACCAGGGACCCAGTACTTC. This codes for CASSLNPPGTQYF.

At least ten counts were recorded for this clonotype. J is TRBJ2-7 and V is TRBV4-1, with a tentative D call TRBD1 (5 bases). Germline CDR1 and CDR2: MGHRA and YSYEKL. The CDR3 runs to 12 residues. V lost 5 bases, J lost 1 base, and 6 bases lay in between. DNA for the CDR3: TGCGCCAGCAGCGACAGTTCCTACGAGCAGTACTTC. It encodes CASSDSSYEQYF.

This clonotype was counted many times. The rearrangement joins TRBV11-1 to TRBJ2-5; no reliable D call. V was trimmed by 0 bases and J by 5 bases, leaving 4 bases between them. The CDR3 contains 12 residues. Per germline, CDR1 SGHAT and CDR2 FQDESV (reference sequence). The CDR3, as DNA: TGTGCCAGCAGCTTAGCGCAGGAGACCCAGTACTTC. Protein: CASSLAQETQYF. The full variable domain, its missing parts supplied by reference TRBV11-1 and TRBJ2-5, is EAEVAQSPRYKITEKSQAVAFWCDPISGHATLYWYRQILGQGPELLVQFQDESVVDDSQLPKDRFSAERLKGVDSTLKIQPAELGDSAMYLCASSLAQETQYFGPGTRLLVL.

V usage is TRBV7-8 and J usage is TRBJ1-6; D not certain. Trimming shortened V by 5 bases and J by 9 bases, and 17 bases separated the two germline ends. CDR3 size: 15 residues. Germline lookup yields CDR1 SGHVS and CDR2 FQNEAQ. The CDR3 DNA sequence: TGTGCCAGCAGCGCTAGGGATCCCCTAATTTCACCCCTCCACTTT. Its protein is CASSARDPLISPLHF.

This clonotype was seen ten or more times. V is TRBV12-3 or TRBV12-4 and J is TRBJ1-3; perhaps TRBD1 as D (5 bases). The V and J ends lost 1 base and 3 bases respectively, with 10 bases between them. The CDR3 length is 15 residues. CDR3 nucleotides: TGTGCCAGCAGTTTAGAAGGGGCTTTTGGAAACACCATATATTTT. Its protein product is CASSLEGAFGNTIYF.

This clonotype was seen ten or more times. The chain is built from TRBV27 and TRBJ2-7; 11 bases are a match to TRBD2. The germline V gene encodes CDR1 MNHEY and CDR2 SMNVEV (reference sequence). CDR3 length equals 15 residues. V lost 5 bases and J lost 2; bases outside the gene matches: 5. This CDR3 is CASSPGTSGPYEQYF. The CDR3 coding sequence is TGTGCCAGCAGTCCCGGGACTAGCGGCCCCTACGAGCAGTACTTC.

This chain links TRBV28 with TRBJ2-5; D remains ambiguous. This CDR3 is 14 amino acids long. The germline V gene has CDR1 MDHEN and CDR2 SYDVKM. The V and J ends lost 2 bases and 5 bases respectively, with 12 bases between them. CDR3 region: CASSLSRLGETQYF. CDR3 bases: TGTGCCAGCAGTTTAAGCAGGTTAGGGGAGACCCAGTACTTC.

The chain joins TRBV28 to TRBJ2-5; possible D gene TRBD2, 6 bases. V lost 3 bases, J lost 1 base, and 12 bases lay in between. The CDR3 loop spans 15 amino acids. CDR1 is MDHEN, CDR2 SYDVKM, per germline. In nucleotides, the CDR3 is TGTGCCAGCAGTTTCGGGACTGGCCGCCAAGAGACCCAGTACTTC. Its translation: CASSFGTGRQETQYF.

The gene calls are TRBV20-1 and TRBJ1-1; D gene unclear. Germline V gene sequence: CDR1 DFQATT, CDR2 SNEGSKA (reference sequence). Trimming pared 3 bases from V and 4 bases from J, leaving 15 bases between. The CDR3 has 14 residues. The CDR3 sequence is CSARKRRSVTEAFF. CDR3 nucleotides: TGCAGTGCTAGGAAGAGGCGGTCTGTCACTGAAGCTTTCTTT.

This clonotype showed up many times. This chain connects TRBV2 to TRBJ1-5, with TRBD1 as a possible D gene (5 bases). Germline loops: CDR1 SNHLY, CDR2 FYNNEI. V gave up 6 bases and J gave up 5 bases, with 11 bases separating them. The CDR3 runs 13 residues. The CDR3 loop reads CASRFGGDQPQHF. The CDR3 region has the DNA TGTGCCAGCAGATTCGGAGGGGATCAGCCCCAGCATTTT. Variable domain in full (rest from reference TRBV2 and TRBJ1-5): EPEVTQTPSHQVTQMGQEVILRCVPISNHLYFYWYRQILGQKVEFLVSFYNNEISEKSEIFDDQFSVERPDGSNFTLKIRSTKLEDSAMYFCASRFGGDQPQHFGDGTRLSIL.

This clonotype was seen at least ten times. The gene calls are TRBV10-1 and TRBJ1-1, with TRBD1 matching 8 bases. V shed 2 bases, J shed 7 bases, and the junction held 9 bases outside the gene matches. The CDR3 runs 15 residues. From germline, CDR1 is WNHNN and CDR2 SYGVQD (reference sequence). Written as DNA, the CDR3 is TGCGCCAGCAGTGAGGACACGGACAGGGTGGATGAAGCTTTCTTT. This sequence encodes CASSEDTDRVDEAFF.

This clonotype occurred many times. This sequence joins TRBV4-2 and TRBJ2-7; 10 nucleotides match TRBD2. The CDR3 extends over 14 amino acids. The germline gives CDR1 LGHNA, CDR2 YNFKEQ. Trimming took 5 bases from V and 1 from J; bases not matched to a gene: 2. The CDR3 nucleotides read TGTGCCAGCAGCAATAGCGGGAGGTCCTACGAGCAGTACTTC. It is translated as CASSNSGRSYEQYF.

This clonotype occurred many times. This chain connects TRBV12-3 or TRBV12-4 to TRBJ1-2, with 10 bases aligning to TRBD1. The junction had 6 bases not matched to a gene; V was cut back by 5 bases and J by 6 bases. The CDR3 spans 14 residues. The CDR3 loop is CASSPGQGLNGYTF. The DNA of the CDR3 is TGTGCCAGCAGTCCGGGACAGGGGTTGAATGGCTACACCTTC.

This clonotype was observed at least ten times. The genes are TRBV11-2 and TRBJ2-7, with 11 bases lining up with TRBD1. The germline V gene encodes CDR1 SGHAT and CDR2 FQNNGV. The V and J ends lost 5 bases and 3 bases, in that order; junction bases with no gene match: 9. The CDR3 sequence is 16 residues long. CDR3 sequence (DNA): TGTGCCAGCAGCCACCGGGACAGGGGGGACGGCTACGAGCAGTACTTC. Protein product: CASSHRDRGDGYEQYF.

This clonotype came up once. The chain recombines TRBV5-8 with TRBJ1-2; 8 positions match TRBD1. There are 14 residues in the CDR3. With V trimmed by 4 bases and J by 4 bases, 6 bases remained unmatched. Per germline, CDR1 SGHTS and CDR2 YDEGEE. CDR3 sequence (DNA): TGTGCCAGCAGCCAGGGACAGGAGCTCTATGGCTACACCTTC. Translation gives CASSQGQELYGYTF.

This clonotype was seen ten or more times. The chain links TRBV7-2 to TRBJ1-5; no clear D gene. V was trimmed by 5 bases and J by 0 bases, leaving 8 bases between them. The CDR3 sequence is 14 residues long. Germline CDR1 and CDR2: SGHTA and FQGNSA. The CDR3 coding sequence is TGTGCCAGCAGCCAGGCGTATAGCAATCAGCCCCAGCATTTT. Its protein product is CASSQAYSNQPQHF.

This clonotype was recorded many times. This chain joins TRBV6-5 and TRBJ2-7, with TRBD2 identical over 8 bases. After removal of 6 bases from V and 2 bases from J, the junction contained 9 bases not matched to a gene. Germline CDR1 MNHEY, CDR2 SVGAGI. This CDR3 is 15 amino acids long. CDR3 nucleotide sequence: TGTGCCAGCAGCCAAGATACTAGCGGCACCTACGAGCAGTACTTC. Protein: CASSQDTSGTYEQYF.

This chain joins TRBV2 and TRBJ1-6; D perhaps matches TRBD1 (5 bases). This CDR3 has 13 residues. The germline V and J ends were trimmed by 3 bases and 8 bases, with 8 bases remaining between them. Per the germline V gene, CDR1 is SNHLY and CDR2 is FYNNEI. The chain's CDR3 is CASSDRVHSPLHF. For the CDR3, the DNA is TGTGCCAGCAGTGACAGGGTCCATTCACCCCTCCACTTT. Filled out from reference TRBV2 and TRBJ1-6, the complete variable domain reads EPEVTQTPSHQVTQMGQEVILRCVPISNHLYFYWYRQILGQKVEFLVSFYNNEISEKSEIFDDQFSVERPDGSNFTLKIRSTKLEDSAMYFCASSDRVHSPLHFGNGTRLTVT.

This clonotype was picked up many times. V and J are TRBV5-1 and TRBJ1-1; D gene unclear. With 4 bases removed from V and 1 base from J, the gap between germline ends came to 8 bases. Germline CDR1 reads SGHRS; CDR2 reads YFSETQ. This CDR3 spans 13 amino acids. The CDR3 spells CASSRRENTEAFF. CDR3 nucleotides: TGCGCCAGCAGCCGACGGGAGAACACTGAAGCTTTCTTT.

At least ten counts were recorded for this clonotype. This chain uses TRBV3-1 with TRBJ1-2; D may be TRBD1 (6 bases). The CDR3 spans 15 residues. Deletions cut 0 bases from V and 5 bases from J, with 13 bases between. Germline CDR1 reads LGHDT; CDR2 reads YNNKEL (reference sequence). CDR3 amino acids: CASSQEPGGGYGYTF. As DNA, the CDR3 is TGTGCCAGCAGCCAAGAGCCCGGGGGCGGATATGGCTACACCTTC.